This T cell receptor (beta chain) was captured by sequencing in a study of cytomegalovirus exposure and HLA in healthy donors. Study-level findings and limits: Reported performance of the classifier showed diagnosis of cytomegalovirus status with high specificity and sensitivity. An ancestry cluster, one associated with Asian ancestry, reportedly showed fewer N-insertions than the roughly 670-donor mean in a later analysis.

A note on this clone: Its specificity is unknown.

PCR was performed using 60 Vbeta and 13 Jbeta primers. As handled by the study authors: The count from a later analysis was tens of millions of unique TCR beta chains, approximately 9.9 million of them shared. The protocol was immunoSEQ multiplex PCR, while the TCRdb copy is restricted to in-frame clones and leaves out a portion. The V and J calls and clone size come from that table; D and trimming were worked out from the DNA. The repertoire holds 95,000 to 120,000 clones, 70% to 85% seen once, with more than 3.5% in the top ten. Looked up from germline, CDR1 is LNHNV and CDR2 is YYDKDF (reference sequence). Trimming left V 8 bases short and J 4 bases short, with 15 bases between. The CDR3 extends over 14 amino acids.

This TCR derives from a woman in her forties in good health and CMV-seropositive. The chain couples TRBV15 to TRBJ2-1; D may be TRBD2 (5 bases). The material sequenced was PBMCs. This CDR3 is CATDEAGVYNEQFF. CDR3 nucleotide sequence: TGTGCCACCGACGAGGCGGGCGTATACAATGAGCAGTTCTTC. Filled out from reference TRBV15 and TRBJ2-1, the complete variable domain reads DAMVIQNPRYQVTQFGKPVTLSCSQTLNHNVMYWYQQKSSQAPKLLFHYYDKDFNNEADTPDNFQSRRPNTSFCFLDIRSPGLGDTAMYLCATDEAGVYNEQFFGPGTRLTVL.